This TCR beta chain was recorded in a study of CD4 T cells in relation to SARS-CoV-2 and coronaviruses. Profiling relied on immunoSEQ multiplex PCR, and the TCRdb table lists in-frame clones only, not all of them. The data show 35,000 to 40,000 clones, approximately 85% seen once. This clone occurred a few times. The CDR3 extends over 14 amino acids. Germline assignment: CDR1 SEHNR and CDR2 FQNEAQ (reference sequence). V lost 1 base and J lost 5; bases outside the gene matches: 2. Material for sequencing was memory CD4+ T cells from PBMCs. The TCR comes from an adult with COVID-19. The rearrangement joins TRBV7-9 to TRBJ1-3; 7 nucleotides match TRBD1. The CDR3 loop reads CASSLVDRRNTIYF. In DNA form, the CDR3 reads TGTGCCAGCAGCTTAGTGGACAGGCGAAACACCATATATTTT.